The TCR beta chain under discussion was sequenced for a study of blood T cell repertoires in COVID-19. In the authors' workflow: For nucleated cells, counts were estimated from reference gene primer amplification. Method: immunoSEQ multiplex PCR; TCRdb's copy keeps in-frame clones and lacks some. V, J and clone size were drawn from that table, and D and trimming were deduced from the DNA. Counted here are a few hundred thousand clones, about 90% occurring once; the ten biggest clones make up about 2.1%. Trimming took off 2 bases at V and 0 bases at J, with 5 bases between the two ends. This CDR3 is built from 13 residues. Per the germline V gene, CDR1 is GTSNPN and CDR2 is SVGIG (reference sequence). The study assigned cohorts using participant-reported clinical history.

This sequence joins TRBV30 and TRBJ1-3; D ambiguous. The clonotype comes from a man between 35 and 55 years old in a cohort exposed to, infected with or recovered from COVID-19 (not recorded which). Sequencing input: PBMCs or T cells enriched from blood (not recorded which). The CDR3 DNA reads as TGTGCCTGGAGTAGCGACTCTGGAAACACCATATATTTT. Translation: CAWSSDSGNTIYF.